The source of this T cell receptor beta chain is a study of T-cell memory formation after mild COVID-19. V was shortened by 3 bases and J by 0 bases, with 11 bases between the two germline ends. The CDR3 is made up of 16 amino acids. Germline values: CDR1 KGHSH, CDR2 LQKENI. TCRdb independently ran MiXCR on the 5' RACE reads; one entry per CDR3 protein. The repertoire holds under 200,000 distinct CDR3 sequences, 25% to 40% seen once, with around 12% in the top ten. This chain connects TRBV18 to TRBJ2-2; no clear D. The specimen sequenced was PBMCs or a T cell subset sorted from them (not recorded which). This sequence was found in an adult woman who had mild COVID-19 (a few samples of this study predate the infection). Cell type and time point are not known. CDR3: CASSPLVGPNTGELFF. DNA for the CDR3: TGTGCCAGCTCACCTTTGGTCGGCCCGAACACCGGGGAGCTGTTTTTT.